Listed here are 4 T cell receptor beta chains from one sample, sequenced in a study of Graves' ophthalmopathy and Graves' hyperthyroidism. Investigators amplified TCR beta CDR3 regions from RNA transcripts. Second-round multiplex PCR followed a first-round RT-PCR using HTBI primers. TCRdb analysed the multiplex PCR reads with MiXCR anew, one entry per CDR3 protein. Of about half a million distinct CDR3 sequences listed, over 13% are singletons. The sequencing sample was made of blood. The receptors come from a woman aged 25-40 years with Graves' ophthalmopathy.

This clonotype was recorded at least ten times. The chain is built from TRBV29-1 and TRBJ2-7, with 8 bases identical to TRBD1. V was pared by 4 bases and J by 3 bases, with 20 bases of the junction left unmatched. Germline V gene sequence: CDR1 SQVTM, CDR2 ANQGSEA. CDR3 length: 18 residues. The CDR3 DNA sequence: TGCAGCGTTGGAGGGTTGGGACAAACAGGGGGACCGGTCTACGAGCAGTACTTC. Translated, it gives CSVGGLGQTGGPVYEQYF.

The chain links TRBV19 to TRBJ2-4; TRBD1 agrees at 9 bases. The CDR3 has 14 amino acids. J lost 9 bases, V lost 6 bases, and 9 bases had no gene match. Germline CDR1 is LNHDA and CDR2 is SQIVND (reference sequence). CDR3 nucleotides: TGTGCCAGTAGACCGACCGGGACAGGGTCCATTCAGTACTTC. Its protein is CASRPTGTGSIQYF. Full variable domain (rest looked up from reference TRBV19 and TRBJ2-4): DGGITQSPKYLFRKEGQNVTLSCEQNLNHDAMYWYRQDPGQGLRLIYYSQIVNDFQKGDIAEGYSVSREKKESFPLTVTSAQKNPTAFYLCASRPTGTGSIQYFGAGTRLSVL.

The chain uses TRBV6-1 and TRBJ1-4; TRBD1 might be the D (5 bases). CDR3 length: 19 residues. The V end lost 2 bases, the J end lost 0 bases, and 19 bases lay between the germline ends. The germline V gene has CDR1 MNHNS and CDR2 SASEGT. The CDR3 here is CASSESDWGLKSTNEKLFF. The CDR3 DNA reads as TGTGCCAGCAGTGAAAGCGATTGGGGCCTAAAATCAACTAATGAAAAACTGTTTTTT.

The rearrangement joins TRBV20-1 to TRBJ2-7; the match to TRBD1 covers 7 bases. The CDR3 is made up of 12 amino acids. From germline, CDR1 is DFQATT and CDR2 SNEGSKA (reference sequence). V shed 3 bases and J 6 bases; nucleotides not matched to a gene: 5. DNA of the CDR3: TGCAGTGCTAGTCCCAGGGGGAGCGAGCAGTACTTC. Protein product: CSASPRGSEQYF.